These T cell receptor beta chains were read from a single sample in a study of blood T cell repertoires in COVID-19. Clones were sequenced by immunoSEQ multiplex PCR, and TCRdb holds only the in-frame ones, with some missing. The sample has about 250,000 clones; around 90% are singletons. The sequenced sample was peripheral blood. The source of these receptors is a man younger than 40 with COVID-19, enrolled during active disease. Each CDR3 is given with its conserved first and last residue. The D gene is left open where the match is weak. Expanded clones get a size class; other rows say once, few or many, or leave the size out.

CDR3aa: CASSIAEGGGYGYTF; CDR3nt: TGTGCCAGTAGTATAGCTGAGGGCGGAGGCTATGGCTACACCTTC; j_gene: TRBJ1-2; d_gene: NA; abundance: once; v_gene: TRBV19
CDR3aa: CASSQESPGHQFYEQYF; CDR3nt: TGTGCCAGCAGCCAAGAAAGCCCGGGACATCAGTTCTACGAGCAGTACTTC; j_gene: TRBJ2-7; d_gene: NA; abundance: NA; v_gene: TRBV3-1/TRBV3-2
CDR3aa: CASSFSLAGVGELFF; CDR3nt: TGCGCCAGCAGCTTCTCTCTAGCGGGGGTCGGGGAGCTGTTTTTT; j_gene: TRBJ2-2; d_gene: TRBD2; abundance: once; v_gene: TRBV5-1
CDR3aa: CAISEMLTSGPTEAFF; CDR3nt: TGTGCCATCAGTGAGATGTTGACGTCTGGGCCCACTGAAGCTTTCTTT; j_gene: TRBJ1-1; d_gene: NA; abundance: NA; v_gene: TRBV10-3
CDR3aa: CASSSSGAAQPQHF; CDR3nt: TGTGCCAGCAGCTCGTCAGGGGCGGCTCAGCCCCAGCATTTT; j_gene: TRBJ1-5; d_gene: NA; abundance: NA; v_gene: TRBV11-2
CDR3aa: CASSSKTEADTQYF; CDR3nt: TGTGCCAGCAGCTCAAAGACAGAAGCAGATACGCAGTATTTT; j_gene: TRBJ2-3; d_gene: NA; abundance: NA; v_gene: TRBV5-4
CDR3aa: CASNPEIRQGEAFF; CDR3nt: TGCGCCAGCAACCCCGAAATACGACAGGGGGAAGCTTTCTTT; j_gene: TRBJ1-1; d_gene: TRBD1; abundance: once; v_gene: TRBV5-1
CDR3aa: CASSDPWREEAFF; CDR3nt: TGTGCCAGCAGTGATCCCTGGAGAGAGGAAGCTTTCTTT; j_gene: TRBJ1-1; d_gene: NA; abundance: NA; v_gene: TRBV6-1
CDR3aa: CASRDRLKRNTEAFF; CDR3nt: TGCGCCAGCAGGGACAGGTTAAAAAGGAACACTGAAGCTTTCTTT; j_gene: TRBJ1-1; d_gene: TRBD1; abundance: NA; v_gene: TRBV10-2
CDR3aa: CASTDRFEAFF; CDR3nt: TGTGCCAGCACCGACAGGTTTGAAGCTTTCTTT; j_gene: TRBJ1-1; d_gene: NA; abundance: NA; v_gene: TRBV9
CDR3aa: CASRLGQGDAFF; CDR3nt: TGTGCCAGCAGGCTCGGACAGGGGGACGCTTTCTTT; j_gene: TRBJ1-1; d_gene: TRBD1; abundance: few; v_gene: TRBV6-5
CDR3aa: CATKQGGLNTEAFF; CDR3nt: TGTGCCACCAAACAGGGGGGTTTGAACACTGAAGCTTTCTTT; j_gene: TRBJ1-1; d_gene: TRBD1; abundance: NA; v_gene: TRBV15
CDR3aa: CASSYGQKRSYTF; CDR3nt: TGTGCCAGCAGTTACGGGCAGAAGCGGAGCTACACCTTC; j_gene: TRBJ1-2; d_gene: NA; abundance: NA; v_gene: TRBV6-5
CDR3aa: CASSSGDNSPLHF; CDR3nt: TGTGCCAGCAGCTCAGGGGATAATTCACCCCTCCACTTT; j_gene: TRBJ1-6; d_gene: NA; abundance: NA; v_gene: TRBV7-6
CDR3aa: CASSPSGTGDGEQFF; CDR3nt: TGTGCCAGCAGCCCAAGCGGGACAGGGGACGGAGAGCAGTTCTTC; j_gene: TRBJ2-1; d_gene: TRBD1; abundance: NA; v_gene: TRBV9
CDR3aa: CASSLGRQGYGYTF; CDR3nt: TGCGCCAGCAGCTTGGGGCGGCAGGGTTATGGCTACACCTTC; j_gene: TRBJ1-2; d_gene: NA; abundance: NA; v_gene: TRBV5-1
CDR3aa: CASGPTGTGDEKLFF; CDR3nt: TGTGCCAGCGGGCCTACCGGGACAGGGGATGAAAAACTGTTTTTT; j_gene: TRBJ1-4; d_gene: TRBD1; abundance: NA; v_gene: TRBV28
CDR3aa: CASSRRGQGETQYF; CDR3nt: TGTGCCAGCAGCCGACGAGGGCAGGGGGAGACCCAGTACTTC; j_gene: TRBJ2-5; d_gene: NA; abundance: NA; v_gene: TRBV9